The sequence of this T cell receptor (beta chain) was determined in a study of Graves' ophthalmopathy and Graves' hyperthyroidism. Trimming took 8 bases from V and 2 from J, leaving 10 bases between them. Germline loops: CDR1 ENHRY, CDR2 SYGVKD. This CDR3 region has 12 residues. Amplified TCR beta CDR3 regions were obtained using RNA transcripts as template. An opening RT-PCR round employed HTBI primers and preceded a second-round multiplex PCR. One entry per CDR3 protein results from TCRdb running MiXCR on the multiplex PCR reads. The sample carries just over 600,000 distinct CDR3 sequences, 22% recorded once.

The V and J genes are TRBV10-3 and TRBJ2-7, with D hard to call. The specimen sequenced was peripheral blood. This receptor was identified in a woman younger than 35 with stable Graves' hyperthyroidism. Some clones in this sample may be carry-over from other donors' samples. This chain's CDR3 is CAIAEQTYEQYF. CDR3 DNA sequence: TGTGCCATCGCGGAACAGACCTACGAGCAGTACTTC.